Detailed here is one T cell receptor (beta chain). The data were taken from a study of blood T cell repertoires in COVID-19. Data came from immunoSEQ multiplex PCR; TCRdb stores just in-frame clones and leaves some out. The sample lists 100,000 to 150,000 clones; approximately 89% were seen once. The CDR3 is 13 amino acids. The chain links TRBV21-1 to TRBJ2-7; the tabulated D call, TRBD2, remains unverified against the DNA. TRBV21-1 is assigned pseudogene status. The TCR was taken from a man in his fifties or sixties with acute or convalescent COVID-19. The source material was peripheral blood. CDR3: CASSKGRGDEQYF. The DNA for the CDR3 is TGTGCCAGCAGCAAGGGGCGGGGTGACGAGCAGTACTTC.